Listed here are 5 T cell receptor beta chains from one sample, sequenced in a study of identical twins. Using its own MiXCR run on the 5' RACE reads, TCRdb lists one record per CDR3 protein. Of 450,000 or so distinct CDR3 sequences listed, less than 25% are singletons. These data also featured in a second study, about T cells expressing NK-cell markers.

The material sequenced was CD4+ T cells sorted from blood. The receptors were gathered from a woman aged 18-35 years in good health.

The chain combines TRBV7-9 with TRBJ2-1; 9 nucleotides line up with TRBD2. Unmatched junction bases numbered 7, after V lost 1 base and J lost 6 bases. Germline-derived CDR1 and CDR2 are SEHNR and FQNEAQ (reference sequence). The CDR3 has 16 amino acids. The CDR3 region is CASSLGSTSGLNEQFF. In DNA, the CDR3 is TGTGCCAGCAGCTTAGGGTCGACTAGCGGACTCAATGAGCAGTTCTTC.

This clonotype has a handful of counts. This chain joins TRBV9 and TRBJ1-6; D remains ambiguous. Germline CDR1 SGDLS, CDR2 YYNGEE. Trimming pared 0 bases from V and 7 bases from J, leaving 8 bases between. This CDR3 contains 14 residues. Here the CDR3 reads CASSVALPNSPLHF. In nucleotides, the CDR3 is TGTGCCAGCAGCGTAGCACTGCCAAATTCACCCCTCCACTTT.

The V gene is TRBV7-9, the J gene TRBJ1-1, with a tentative D call TRBD1 (5 bases). The CDR3 is 15 residues long. V was pared by 9 bases and J by 0 bases, with 17 bases between. Germline CDR1 reads SEHNR; CDR2 reads FQNEAQ (reference sequence). This CDR3 reads CASIFPGGMNTEAFF. The CDR3 DNA sequence: TGTGCCAGTATCTTTCCCGGGGGAATGAACACTGAAGCTTTCTTT.

CDR3 coding DNA: TGTGCCAGCAGTGCCAGCCGCAGCAATGAGCAGTTCTTC. Protein: CASSASRSNEQFF. The J gene is TRBJ2-1, the V gene TRBV27, with no clear D. CDR1 is MNHEY, CDR2 SMNVEV, per germline (reference sequence). Trimming pared 5 bases from V and 6 bases from J, leaving 11 bases between. The CDR3 is 13 amino acids.

The V and J genes are TRBV6-5 and TRBJ2-7; no clear D. The germline V gene has CDR1 MNHEY and CDR2 SVGAGI. The CDR3 loop spans 13 amino acids. V was trimmed by 2 bases and J by 3 bases, leaving 8 bases between them. This chain's CDR3 is CASSYNYGYEQYF. The CDR3 DNA is TGTGCCAGCAGTTACAACTACGGCTACGAGCAGTACTTC.